The rows below give T cell receptor beta chains drawn from one sample of a study of blood T cell repertoires in COVID-19. Assay: immunoSEQ multiplex PCR; the TCRdb copy retains only in-frame clones and omits some. The repertoire holds around 330,000 clones, with around 89% as singletons. The sequencing input was peripheral blood. Receptors originate from a woman between 45 and 60 years old with active or convalescent COVID-19. CDR3s include the opening cysteine and the closing phenylalanine or tryptophan. The order of the fields is clone size, J gene, D gene, V gene, CDR3 protein, CDR3 DNA. A D gene is named only where the DNA matches it firmly. Only part of the rows carry a size: once, few, many, or a class if the clone is expanded.

abundance: -; j_gene: TRBJ2-6; d_gene: -; v_gene: TRBV5-6; CDR3aa: CASSLADRPANVLTF; CDR3nt: TGTGCCAGCAGCTTGGCCGACAGACCGGCCAACGTCCTGACTTTC
abundance: -; j_gene: TRBJ2-3; d_gene: -; v_gene: TRBV11-3; CDR3aa: CASSLGYGKTDTQYF; CDR3nt: TGTGCCAGCAGCTTAGGGTACGGGAAAACAGATACGCAGTATTTT
abundance: -; j_gene: TRBJ1-1; d_gene: -; v_gene: TRBV7-9; CDR3aa: CASSYKNTEAFF; CDR3nt: TGTGCCAGCAGCTATAAGAACACTGAAGCTTTCTTT
abundance: -; j_gene: TRBJ1-1; d_gene: -; v_gene: TRBV7-3; CDR3aa: CASSLGPEVSAVYTEAFF; CDR3nt: TGTGCCAGCAGCTTAGGTCCAGAGGTGTCAGCCGTTTACACTGAAGCTTTCTTT
abundance: -; j_gene: TRBJ2-7; d_gene: -; v_gene: TRBV7-6; CDR3aa: CASSLAGTAQGNEQYF; CDR3nt: TGTGCCAGCAGCTTAGCGGGGACCGCACAGGGCAACGAGCAGTACTTC
abundance: -; j_gene: TRBJ1-6; d_gene: -; v_gene: TRBV19; CDR3aa: CASSIGNRNFNSPLHF; CDR3nt: TGTGCCAGTAGTATAGGAAACAGGAATTTTAACTCACCCCTCCACTTT
abundance: -; j_gene: TRBJ1-1; d_gene: TRBD1; v_gene: TRBV30; CDR3aa: CAWRRQGNTEAFF; CDR3nt: TGTGCCTGGAGGCGACAGGGGAACACTGAAGCTTTCTTT
abundance: -; j_gene: TRBJ2-7; d_gene: -; v_gene: TRBV4-1; CDR3aa: CASSQEGAGLNEQYF; CDR3nt: TGCGCCAGCAGCCAAGAAGGGGCAGGTCTGAACGAGCAGTACTTC
abundance: once; j_gene: TRBJ1-4; d_gene: TRBD1; v_gene: TRBV3-1/TRBV3-2; CDR3aa: CASSGTDLEKLFF; CDR3nt: TGTGCCAGCAGTGGGACAGATCTTGAAAAACTGTTTTTT
abundance: -; j_gene: TRBJ1-1; d_gene: -; v_gene: TRBV4-1; CDR3aa: CASSPRGIPAEAFF; CDR3nt: TGCGCCAGCAGCCCCAGGGGTATCCCCGCTGAAGCTTTCTTT
abundance: -; j_gene: TRBJ2-7; d_gene: -; v_gene: TRBV5-3; CDR3aa: CARSGLDRTSYEQYF; CDR3nt: TGTGCCAGAAGCGGACTCGACAGGACCTCCTACGAGCAGTACTTC
abundance: -; j_gene: TRBJ2-1; d_gene: -; v_gene: TRBV19; CDR3aa: CASSIGGSVNEQFF; CDR3nt: TGTGCCAGTAGTATAGGAGGCAGCGTCAATGAGCAGTTCTTC
abundance: -; j_gene: TRBJ1-2; d_gene: -; v_gene: TRBV28; CDR3aa: CASSPGMSVLGYTF; CDR3nt: TGTGCCAGCAGCCCAGGGATGAGTGTTCTTGGCTACACCTTC
abundance: -; j_gene: TRBJ2-2; d_gene: TRBD2; v_gene: TRBV5-1; CDR3aa: CASSLAGLANTGELFF; CDR3nt: TGCGCCAGCAGCTTGGCGGGACTAGCGAACACCGGGGAGCTGTTTTTT
abundance: -; j_gene: TRBJ2-2; d_gene: -; v_gene: TRBV24-1; CDR3aa: CATSDPRSTTGELFF; CDR3nt: TGTGCCACCAGTGATCCACGGAGTACAACCGGGGAGCTGTTTTTT
abundance: -; j_gene: TRBJ2-5; d_gene: -; v_gene: TRBV7-9; CDR3aa: CASSLEAGVGETQYF; CDR3nt: TGTGCCAGCAGCTTAGAGGCGGGCGTAGGAGAGACCCAGTACTTC
abundance: -; j_gene: TRBJ1-2; d_gene: TRBD1; v_gene: TRBV19; CDR3aa: CASGTDRGLYGYTF; CDR3nt: TGTGCCAGTGGGACCGACAGGGGACTCTATGGCTACACCTTC
abundance: -; j_gene: TRBJ2-5; d_gene: -; v_gene: TRBV7-3; CDR3aa: CASSLAGEGTQYF; CDR3nt: TGTGCCAGCAGCTTAGCTGGAGAAGGGACCCAGTACTTC
abundance: -; j_gene: TRBJ2-7; d_gene: -; v_gene: TRBV30; CDR3aa: CAWSTGFYEQYF; CDR3nt: TGTGCCTGGAGTACAGGGTTCTACGAGCAGTACTTC
abundance: -; j_gene: TRBJ1-4; d_gene: -; v_gene: TRBV10-3; CDR3aa: CAISTNPGSEKLFF; CDR3nt: TGTGCCATCAGTACTAATCCAGGGTCCGAAAAACTGTTTTTT
abundance: few; j_gene: TRBJ1-2; d_gene: TRBD1; v_gene: TRBV6-5; CDR3aa: CASRDRGRLNYGYTF; CDR3nt: TGTGCCAGCCGGGACAGGGGGCGCCTCAACTATGGCTACACCTTC
abundance: -; j_gene: TRBJ1-2; d_gene: TRBD1; v_gene: TRBV7-2; CDR3aa: CASSFGDSFYYGYTF; CDR3nt: TGTGCCAGCAGCTTCGGGGACAGCTTCTATTATGGCTACACCTTC
abundance: -; j_gene: TRBJ2-2; d_gene: TRBD1; v_gene: TRBV5-1; CDR3aa: CASSRDRGTGELFF; CDR3nt: TGCGCCAGCAGCCGGGACAGGGGCACCGGGGAGCTGTTTTTT
abundance: -; j_gene: TRBJ2-3; d_gene: -; v_gene: TRBV7-9; CDR3aa: CASSLVSGIHDTQYF; CDR3nt: TGTGCCAGCAGCTTAGTGTCAGGGATACATGATACGCAGTATTTT
abundance: -; j_gene: TRBJ2-7; d_gene: TRBD2; v_gene: TRBV7-2; CDR3aa: CASSFQSGGGSYEQYF; CDR3nt: TGTGCCAGCAGCTTTCAGTCTGGCGGGGGGTCCTACGAGCAGTACTTC
abundance: -; j_gene: TRBJ2-6; d_gene: -; v_gene: TRBV11-2; CDR3aa: CASSLVKFDSANVLTF; CDR3nt: TGTGCCAGCAGCTTAGTGAAGTTCGACTCAGCCAACGTCCTGACTTTC
abundance: -; j_gene: TRBJ2-2; d_gene: TRBD2; v_gene: TRBV7-8; CDR3aa: CASSLSGGTLSGELFF; CDR3nt: TGTGCCAGCAGCTTAAGCGGGGGGACGCTGAGCGGGGAGCTGTTTTTT
abundance: once; j_gene: TRBJ2-7; d_gene: -; v_gene: TRBV11-3; CDR3aa: CASSRTPSYEQYF; CDR3nt: TGTGCCAGCAGCCGGACACCCTCCTACGAGCAGTACTTC
abundance: -; j_gene: TRBJ1-2; d_gene: TRBD1; v_gene: TRBV4-3; CDR3aa: CASSQEYRGSFYGYTF; CDR3nt: TGCGCCAGCAGCCAAGAGTACAGGGGCTCCTTCTATGGCTACACCTTC
abundance: -; j_gene: TRBJ2-5; d_gene: -; v_gene: TRBV5-1; CDR3aa: CASSLGGAGPQETQYF; CDR3nt: TGCGCCAGCAGCTTGGGTGGGGCTGGTCCACAAGAGACCCAGTACTTC
abundance: -; j_gene: TRBJ2-5; d_gene: TRBD2; v_gene: TRBV3-1/TRBV3-2; CDR3aa: CASSQDRRGGHETQYF; CDR3nt: TGTGCCAGCAGCCAAGATCGGCGGGGGGGCCACGAGACCCAGTACTTC
abundance: -; j_gene: TRBJ1-6; d_gene: -; v_gene: TRBV6-6; CDR3aa: CASREAPGYSPLHF; CDR3nt: TGTGCCAGCCGTGAGGCCCCCGGGTATTCACCCCTCCACTTT